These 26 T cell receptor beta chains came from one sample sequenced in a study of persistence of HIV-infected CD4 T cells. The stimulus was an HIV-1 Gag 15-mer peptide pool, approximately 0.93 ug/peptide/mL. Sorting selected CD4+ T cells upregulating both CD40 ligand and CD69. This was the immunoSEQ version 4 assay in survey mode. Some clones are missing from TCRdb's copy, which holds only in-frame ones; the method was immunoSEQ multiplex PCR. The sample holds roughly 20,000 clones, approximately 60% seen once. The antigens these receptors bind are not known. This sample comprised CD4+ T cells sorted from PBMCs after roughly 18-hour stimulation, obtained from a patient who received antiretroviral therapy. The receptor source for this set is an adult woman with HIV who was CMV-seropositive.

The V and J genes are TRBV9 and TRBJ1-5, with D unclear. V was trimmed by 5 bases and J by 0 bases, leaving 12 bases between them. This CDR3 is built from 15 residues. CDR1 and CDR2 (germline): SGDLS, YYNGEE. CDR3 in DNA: TGTGCCAGCAGTGATGACGGTTATAGCAATCAGCCCCAGCATTTT. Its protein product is CASSDDGYSNQPQHF.

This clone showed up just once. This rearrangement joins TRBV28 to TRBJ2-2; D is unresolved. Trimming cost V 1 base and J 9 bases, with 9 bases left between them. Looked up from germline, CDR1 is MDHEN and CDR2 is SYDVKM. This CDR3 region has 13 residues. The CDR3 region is CASSLSGNRELFF. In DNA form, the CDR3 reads TGTGCCAGCAGTTTATCTGGGAATCGGGAGCTGTTTTTT.

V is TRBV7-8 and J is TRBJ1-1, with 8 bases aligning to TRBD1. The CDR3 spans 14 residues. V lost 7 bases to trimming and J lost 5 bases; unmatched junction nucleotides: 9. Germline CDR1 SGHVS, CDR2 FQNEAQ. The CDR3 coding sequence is TGTGCCAGCACCATCCAGGGGGCGAGGACTGAAGCTTTCTTT. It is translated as CASTIQGARTEAFF.

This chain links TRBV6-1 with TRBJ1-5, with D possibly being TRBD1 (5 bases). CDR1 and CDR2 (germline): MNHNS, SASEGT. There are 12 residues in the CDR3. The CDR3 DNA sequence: TGTGCAACGGCTCGAGGGGATCAGCCCCAGCATTTT. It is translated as CATARGDQPQHF.

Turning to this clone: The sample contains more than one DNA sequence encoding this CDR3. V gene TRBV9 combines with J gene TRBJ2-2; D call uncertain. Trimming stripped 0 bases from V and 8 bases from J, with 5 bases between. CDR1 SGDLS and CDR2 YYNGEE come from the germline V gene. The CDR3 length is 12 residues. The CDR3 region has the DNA TGTGCCAGCAGCGTAGTTGGAGGGGAGCTGTTTTTT. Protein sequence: CASSVVGGELFF. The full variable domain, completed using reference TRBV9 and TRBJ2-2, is DSGVTQTPKHLITATGQRVTLRCSPRSGDLSVYWYQQSLDQGLQFLIQYYNGEERAKGNILERFSAQQFPDLHSELNLSSLELGDSALYFCASSVVGGELFFGEGSRLTVL.

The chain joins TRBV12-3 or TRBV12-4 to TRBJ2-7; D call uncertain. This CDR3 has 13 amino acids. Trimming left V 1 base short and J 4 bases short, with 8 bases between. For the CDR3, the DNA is TGTGCCAGCAGTTTAGAGGCGGTATACGAGCAGTACTTC. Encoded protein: CASSLEAVYEQYF.

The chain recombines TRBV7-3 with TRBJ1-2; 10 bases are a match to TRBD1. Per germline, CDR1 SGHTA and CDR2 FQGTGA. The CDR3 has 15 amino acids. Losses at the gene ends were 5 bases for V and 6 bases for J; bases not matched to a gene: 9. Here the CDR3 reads CASSPTGQGIDGYTF. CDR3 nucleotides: TGTGCCAGCAGCCCTACGGGACAGGGGATAGATGGCTACACCTTC. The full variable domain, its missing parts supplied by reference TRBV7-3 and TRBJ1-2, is GAGVSQTPSNKVTEKGKYVELRCDPISGHTALYWYRQSLGQGPEFLIYFQGTGAADDSGLPNDRFFAVRPEGSVSTLKIQRTERGDSAVYLCASSPTGQGIDGYTFGSGTRLTVV.

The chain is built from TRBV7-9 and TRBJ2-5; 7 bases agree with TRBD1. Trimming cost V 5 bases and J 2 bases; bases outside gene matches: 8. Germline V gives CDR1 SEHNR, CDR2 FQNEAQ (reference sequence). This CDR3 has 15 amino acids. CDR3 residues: CASSVLGTVQETQYF. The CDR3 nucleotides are TGTGCCAGCAGCGTACTCGGGACAGTACAAGAGACCCAGTACTTC.

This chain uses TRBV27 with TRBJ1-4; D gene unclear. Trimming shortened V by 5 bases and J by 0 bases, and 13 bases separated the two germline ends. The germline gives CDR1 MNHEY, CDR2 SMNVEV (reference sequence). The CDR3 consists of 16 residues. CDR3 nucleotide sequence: TGTGCCAGCAGTCGACGGTCTCCTGCAACTAATGAAAAACTGTTTTTT. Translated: CASSRRSPATNEKLFF.

The chain's CDR3 is CASSSQVTGPNSPLHF. The DNA of the CDR3 is TGCGCCAGCAGCTCTCAAGTGACAGGTCCTAATTCACCCCTCCACTTT. This sequence joins TRBV5-1 and TRBJ1-6, with a tentative D call TRBD1 (6 bases). Trimming left V 3 bases short and J 6 bases short, with 16 bases between. The CDR3 length is 16 residues. Germline-derived CDR1 and CDR2 are SGHRS and YFSETQ.

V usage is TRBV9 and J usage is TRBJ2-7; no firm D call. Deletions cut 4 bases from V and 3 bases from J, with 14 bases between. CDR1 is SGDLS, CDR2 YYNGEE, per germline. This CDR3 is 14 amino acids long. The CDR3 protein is CASSLFTPGYEQYV. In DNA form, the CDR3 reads TGTGCCAGCAGCCTATTCACCCCCGGCTACGAGCAGTACGTC.

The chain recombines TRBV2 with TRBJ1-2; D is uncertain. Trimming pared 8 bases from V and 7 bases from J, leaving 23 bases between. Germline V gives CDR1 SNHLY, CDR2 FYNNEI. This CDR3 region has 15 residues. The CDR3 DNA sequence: TGTGCCAGCCGGATGGAAATTAGGCTACAACGTGGCTACACCTTC. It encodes CASRMEIRLQRGYTF.

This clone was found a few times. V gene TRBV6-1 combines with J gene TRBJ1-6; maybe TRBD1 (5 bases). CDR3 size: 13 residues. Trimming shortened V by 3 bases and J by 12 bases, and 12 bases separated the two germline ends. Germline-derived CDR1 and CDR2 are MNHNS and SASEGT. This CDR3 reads CASSDGGDLPLHF. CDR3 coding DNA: TGTGCCAGCAGTGATGGGGGGGATCTACCCCTCCACTTT.

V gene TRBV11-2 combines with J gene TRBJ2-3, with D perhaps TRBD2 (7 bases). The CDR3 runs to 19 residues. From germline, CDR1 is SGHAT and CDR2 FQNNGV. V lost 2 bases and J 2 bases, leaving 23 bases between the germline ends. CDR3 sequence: CASSLRGSVRRGPTDTQYF. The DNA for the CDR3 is TGTGCCAGCAGCTTAAGAGGGTCCGTCCGGCGGGGGCCCACAGATACGCAGTATTTT. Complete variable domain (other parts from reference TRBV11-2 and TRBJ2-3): EAGVAQSPRYKIIEKRQSVAFWCNPISGHATLYWYQQILGQGPKLLIQFQNNGVVDDSQLPKDRFSAERLKGVDSTLKIQPAKLEDSAVYLCASSLRGSVRRGPTDTQYFGPGTRLTVL.

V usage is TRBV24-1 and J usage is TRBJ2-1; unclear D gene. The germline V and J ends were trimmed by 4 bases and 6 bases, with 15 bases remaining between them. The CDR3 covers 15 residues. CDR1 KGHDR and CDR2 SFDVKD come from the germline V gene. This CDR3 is CATSDPLSPTNEQFF. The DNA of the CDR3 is TGTGCCACCAGTGACCCGCTCTCACCGACCAATGAGCAGTTCTTC.

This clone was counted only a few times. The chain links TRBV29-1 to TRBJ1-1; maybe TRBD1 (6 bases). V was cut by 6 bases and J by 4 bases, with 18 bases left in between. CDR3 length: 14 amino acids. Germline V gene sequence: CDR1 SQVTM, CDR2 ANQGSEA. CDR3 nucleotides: TGCAGCGTAGCACGGGGGGCTATAGGCACTGAAGCTTTCTTT. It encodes CSVARGAIGTEAFF.

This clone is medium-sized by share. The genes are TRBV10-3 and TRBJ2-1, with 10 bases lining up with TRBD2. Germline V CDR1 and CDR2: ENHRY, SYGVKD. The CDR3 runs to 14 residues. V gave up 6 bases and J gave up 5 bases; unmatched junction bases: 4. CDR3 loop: CAISPTSGDNEQFF. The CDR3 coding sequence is TGTGCCATCAGCCCTACTAGCGGGGACAATGAGCAGTTCTTC.

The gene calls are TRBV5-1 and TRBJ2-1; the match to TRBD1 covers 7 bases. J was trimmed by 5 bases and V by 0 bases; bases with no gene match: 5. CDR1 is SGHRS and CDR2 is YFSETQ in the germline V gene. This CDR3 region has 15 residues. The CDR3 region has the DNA TGCGCCAGCAGCTTGGGAGGGGGCAGGAACAATGAGCAGTTCTTC. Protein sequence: CASSLGGGRNNEQFF. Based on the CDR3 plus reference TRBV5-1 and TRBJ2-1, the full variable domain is KAGVTQTPRYLIKTRGQQVTLSCSPISGHRSVSWYQQTPGQGLQFLFEYFSETQRNKGNFPGRFSGRQFSNSRSEMNVSTLELGDSALYLCASSLGGGRNNEQFFGPGTRLTVL.

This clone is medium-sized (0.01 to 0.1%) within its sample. As DNA, the CDR3 is TGCGCCAGCAGCCTACGTTCGAACACTGAAGCTTTCTTT. Protein sequence: CASSLRSNTEAFF. The V and J genes are TRBV5-1 and TRBJ1-1; unclear D gene. The germline gives CDR1 SGHRS, CDR2 YFSETQ. The CDR3 loop spans 13 amino acids. Trimming cost V 4 bases and J 1 base, with 8 bases left between them.

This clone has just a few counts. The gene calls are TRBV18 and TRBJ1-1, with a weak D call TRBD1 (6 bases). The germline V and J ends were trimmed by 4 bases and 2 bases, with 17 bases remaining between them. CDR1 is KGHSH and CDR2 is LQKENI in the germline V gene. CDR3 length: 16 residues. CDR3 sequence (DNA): TGTGCCAGCTCACAAGAAACAGGGTTTGACAACACTGAAGCTTTCTTT. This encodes CASSQETGFDNTEAFF.

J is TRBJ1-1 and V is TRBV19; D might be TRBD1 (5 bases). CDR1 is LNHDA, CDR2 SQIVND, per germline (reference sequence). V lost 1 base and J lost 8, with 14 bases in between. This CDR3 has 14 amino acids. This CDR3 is CASSIGGRTLEAFF. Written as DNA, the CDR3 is TGTGCCAGTAGTATAGGGGGACGGACTCTCGAAGCTTTCTTT.

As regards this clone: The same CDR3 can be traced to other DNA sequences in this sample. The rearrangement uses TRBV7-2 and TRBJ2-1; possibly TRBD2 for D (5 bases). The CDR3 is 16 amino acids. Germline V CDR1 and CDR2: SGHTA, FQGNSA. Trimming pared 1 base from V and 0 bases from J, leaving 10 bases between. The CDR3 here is CASSLVSESSYNEQFF. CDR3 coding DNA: TGTGCCAGCAGCTTAGTTAGCGAGAGCTCCTACAATGAGCAGTTCTTC.

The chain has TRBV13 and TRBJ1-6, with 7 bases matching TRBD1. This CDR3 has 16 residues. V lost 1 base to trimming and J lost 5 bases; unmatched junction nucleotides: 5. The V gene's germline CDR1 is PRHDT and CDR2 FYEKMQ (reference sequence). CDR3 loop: CASSLAAGGNNSPLHF. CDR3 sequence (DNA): TGTGCCAGCAGCTTAGCCGCAGGGGGGAATAATTCACCCCTCCACTTT.

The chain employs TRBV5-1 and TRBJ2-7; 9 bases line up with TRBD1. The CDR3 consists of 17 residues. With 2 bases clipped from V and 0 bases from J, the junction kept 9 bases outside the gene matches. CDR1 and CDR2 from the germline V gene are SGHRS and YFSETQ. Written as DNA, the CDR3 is TGCGCCAGCAGCTTAATATGGGACAGGGTCCTCTCCTACGAGCAGTACTTC. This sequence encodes CASSLIWDRVLSYEQYF.

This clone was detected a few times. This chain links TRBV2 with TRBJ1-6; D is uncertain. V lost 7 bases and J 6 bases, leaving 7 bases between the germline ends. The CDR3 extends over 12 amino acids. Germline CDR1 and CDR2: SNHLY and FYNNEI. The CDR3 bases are TGTGCCAGCACAGCATTTAATTCACCCCTCCACTTT. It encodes CASTAFNSPLHF.

This CDR3 is CASSFRWTEDSPLHF. The DNA of the CDR3 is TGTGCCAGCAGCTTCCGCTGGACGGAGGATTCACCCCTCCACTTT. This chain joins TRBV11-2 and TRBJ1-6, with no clear D. This CDR3 is 15 amino acids long. Germline loops: CDR1 SGHAT, CDR2 FQNNGV. V lost 3 bases, J lost 8 bases, and 14 bases lay in between.